The entry that follows covers one TCR beta chain sequence. Its antigen is currently unknown. The sample belongs to a study of neoadjuvant anti-PD-1 for oral cavity cancer. Study at large: Patients without progression received a fourth nivolumab dose around day 43, then surgical resection on days 50-56.

General study points: TCR analyses covered only a few patients per response group.

Trimming pared 2 bases from V and 3 bases from J, leaving 7 bases between. This CDR3 is 13 amino acids long. From germline, CDR1 is MDHEN and CDR2 SYDVKM. Blood libraries mostly used around 510 ng genomic DNA, six replicates each. Sequencing used immunoSEQ multiplex PCR; TCRdb keeps in-frame clones, though not all of them. The repertoire has over 80,000 clones, more than 80% of them found once; the top ten carry over 2.5%. The V and J genes are TRBV28 and TRBJ2-5; D is undetermined. The clonotype comes from a person aged 35-80 years with oral cavity squamous cell carcinoma. The sample in question was PBMCs, obtained before nivolumab (anti-PD-1) treatment. As DNA, the CDR3 is TGTGCCAGCAGTTTACTCGGCGAAGAGACCCAGTACTTC. Translation gives CASSLLGEETQYF.